Below are 18 T cell receptor beta chains sequenced from a single sample in a study of T cell responses to AZD1222 COVID-19 vaccine. Sequencing was performed with immunoSEQ multiplex PCR; in TCRdb, only in-frame clones are kept and a portion is missing. The sample lists about 130,000 clones, 80% to 90% occurring once. This material consisted of peripheral blood, taken on day 0 of AZD1222 vaccination. The receptors originated from an adult in good health.

This chain uses TRBV7-9 with TRBJ2-2, with D tentatively TRBD1 (6 bases). Trimming pared 4 bases from V and 9 bases from J, leaving 6 bases between. The germline V gene has CDR1 SEHNR and CDR2 FQNEAQ (reference sequence). CDR3 length equals 11 residues. CDR3 DNA: TGTGCCAGCAGCTGGGACAGGGAGCTGTTTTTT. Translated, it gives CASSWDRELFF. Combining the CDR3 with reference TRBV7-9 and TRBJ2-2 gives the whole variable domain DTGVSQNPRHKITKRGQNVTFRCDPISEHNRLYWYRQTLGQGPEFLTYFQNEAQLEKSRLLSDRFSAERPKGSFSTLEIQRTEQGDSAMYLCASSWDRELFFGEGSRLTVL.

The table lists this clone with a count of one. The chain has TRBV19 and TRBJ1-1; D remains unclear. CDR3 size: 12 residues. V lost 6 bases and J 7 bases, leaving 12 bases between the germline ends. Germline V gene sequence: CDR1 LNHDA, CDR2 SQIVND (reference sequence). Here the CDR3 DNA reads TGTGCCAGTAGCGCTACGAGCGATGAAGCTTTCTTT. Protein sequence: CASSATSDEAFF.

This rearrangement joins TRBV27 to TRBJ1-6, with 9 bases that match TRBD1. Per germline, CDR1 MNHEY and CDR2 SMNVEV (reference sequence). This CDR3 has 14 amino acids. J lost 10 bases, V lost 8 bases, and 9 bases had no gene match. The CDR3 region has the DNA TGTGCCAGCTCCACTGGACAGGGGAGATCACCCCTCCACTTT. It codes for CASSTGQGRSPLHF.

The chain recombines TRBV10-3 with TRBJ1-1; the D is unclear. The CDR3 spans 12 residues. Per germline, CDR1 ENHRY and CDR2 SYGVKD. The ends were cut back, 6 bases at V and 3 bases at J, with 8 bases in the middle. The CDR3 is CAISGGYTEAFF. In DNA, the CDR3 is TGTGCCATCAGCGGTGGGTACACTGAAGCTTTCTTT.

V gene TRBV28 combines with J gene TRBJ1-5; 7 positions match TRBD1. This CDR3 has 14 amino acids. CDR1 is MDHEN, CDR2 SYDVKM, per germline. With V trimmed by 6 bases and J by 5 bases, 7 bases remained unmatched. The CDR3 loop is CASRSGGEYQPQHF. The CDR3 DNA sequence: TGTGCCAGCAGGTCAGGGGGGGAGTATCAGCCCCAGCATTTT.

Here the CDR3 reads CASNSQTGLYEQYF. In DNA, the CDR3 is TGTGCCAGCAACTCTCAGACTGGGCTCTACGAGCAGTACTTC. The rearrangement uses TRBV28 and TRBJ2-7; D not certain. Germline loops: CDR1 MDHEN, CDR2 SYDVKM. V was clipped by 7 bases and J by 3 bases, with 16 bases between them. The CDR3 runs 14 residues.

This clone was observed once. The CDR3 is CASSPVAGTPHGYTF. The CDR3, as DNA: TGTGCCAGCAGTCCGGTCGCAGGGACTCCCCACGGCTACACCTTC. The V call is TRBV6-5, the J call TRBJ1-2; perhaps TRBD1 as D (5 bases). CDR3 length equals 15 residues. The germline gives CDR1 MNHEY, CDR2 SVGAGI. Trimming cost V 5 bases and J 8 bases, with 21 bases left between them.

About this clone: A much bigger clone sits one base away, suggesting this may be a read error. The chain couples TRBV14 to TRBJ1-3; D gene uncertain. Trimming left V 8 bases short and J 8 bases short, with 7 bases between. Germline assignment: CDR1 SGHDN and CDR2 FVKESK. The CDR3 is made up of 10 amino acids. Written as DNA, the CDR3 is TGTGCCAGCGGTGTAGACACCATATATTTT. Translated, it gives CASGVDTIYF.

The chain carries TRBV5-6 and TRBJ1-5; unclear D gene. Germline-derived CDR1 and CDR2 are SGHDT and YYEEEE. The CDR3 covers 14 residues. Between the trimmed V and J ends, which lost 0 bases and 4 bases, there was a span of 8 bases. The chain's CDR3 is CASSLAGRNQPQHF. CDR3 in DNA: TGTGCCAGCAGCTTGGCTGGCAGAAATCAGCCCCAGCATTTT.

The chain uses TRBV6-5 and TRBJ2-2; D might be TRBD2 (5 bases). Trimming removed 0 bases at V and 6 bases at J, with 5 bases between. From germline, CDR1 is MNHEY and CDR2 SVGAGI. The CDR3 consists of 13 residues. CDR3 DNA: TGTGCCAGCAGTTACTCGAGGGCCGGGGAGCTGTTTTTT. Translated, it gives CASSYSRAGELFF.

This clone was seen more than once but under ten times. The rearrangement links TRBV5-1 to TRBJ1-1; no reliable D call. This CDR3 comprises 13 residues. CDR1 and CDR2 from the germline V gene are SGHRS and YFSETQ. The V and J ends lost 0 bases and 1 base respectively, with 4 bases between them. This chain's CDR3 is CASSLDPNTEAFF. DNA for the CDR3: TGCGCCAGCAGCTTGGATCCGAACACTGAAGCTTTCTTT.

V gene TRBV19 combines with J gene TRBJ1-1, with 8 bases lining up with TRBD1. The V gene end was trimmed by 10 bases and the J gene end by 1 base; junction bases not matched to a gene: 8. The CDR3 spans 14 residues. Germline lookup yields CDR1 LNHDA and CDR2 SQIVND (reference sequence). The CDR3 DNA sequence: TGTGCCATCCAGACAGGGGCAAGGAACACTGAAGCTTTCTTT. Translated: CAIQTGARNTEAFF.

This chain connects TRBV9 to TRBJ2-3; D may correspond to TRBD1 or TRBD2 (5 bases each). The CDR3 consists of 15 residues. Germline V lookup: CDR1 SGDLS, CDR2 YYNGEE. Trimming took off 4 bases at V and 4 bases at J, with 16 bases between the two ends. The CDR3 loop is CASSLTGTTPDTQYF. The CDR3 DNA reads TGTGCCAGCAGCTTAACCGGGACCACGCCAGATACGCAGTATTTT.

This rearrangement joins TRBV2 to TRBJ2-7, with a possible D match to TRBD1 (5 bases). In germline, CDR1 is SNHLY, CDR2 FYNNEI. Trimming took 7 bases from V and 7 from J, leaving 14 bases between them. The CDR3 extends over 12 amino acids. The CDR3 sequence is CASTEEKGEQYF. The CDR3 DNA sequence: TGTGCCAGCACCGAGGAAAAGGGGGAGCAGTACTTC.

The chain recombines TRBV19 with TRBJ2-7; 9 bases align to TRBD1. This CDR3 spans 15 amino acids. V shed 5 bases and J 3 bases; nucleotides not matched to a gene: 8. Germline lookup yields CDR1 LNHDA and CDR2 SQIVND (reference sequence). The CDR3 DNA reads TGTGCCAGTAGTGCCTACAGGGGGCTTGGCTACGAGCAGTACTTC. Translating gives CASSAYRGLGYEQYF.

This clone appeared a single time. The gene calls are TRBV2 and TRBJ2-3, with D uncertain. The CDR3 loop spans 14 amino acids. V shed 4 bases and J shed 4 bases, with 12 bases lying between them. CDR1 is SNHLY and CDR2 is FYNNEI in the germline V gene. The CDR3 sequence: CASSGGPGSDTQYF. The CDR3 DNA reads as TGTGCCAGCAGTGGAGGTCCAGGTTCAGATACGCAGTATTTT. Full variable domain (remainder filled in from reference TRBV2 and TRBJ2-3): EPEVTQTPSHQVTQMGQEVILRCVPISNHLYFYWYRQILGQKVEFLVSFYNNEISEKSEIFDDQFSVERPDGSNFTLKIRSTKLEDSAMYFCASSGGPGSDTQYFGPGTRLTVL.

The chain is built from TRBV5-1 and TRBJ2-1; TRBD2 matches at 12 bases. CDR1 SGHRS and CDR2 YFSETQ come from the germline V gene. The V segment lost 4 bases and the J segment 7 bases; nucleotides outside the gene matches: 6. The CDR3 is 15 amino acids. The CDR3 DNA follows: TGCGCCAGCAGCCTCACTAGCGGGGGGCAGAATGAGCAGTTCTTC. It yields the protein CASSLTSGGQNEQFF.

The chain carries TRBV19 and TRBJ2-5; D is perhaps TRBD2 (5 bases). The CDR3 is 13 amino acids. Trimming stripped 10 bases from V and 5 bases from J, with 17 bases between. Germline CDR1 reads LNHDA; CDR2 reads SQIVND (reference sequence). Here the CDR3 reads CATGGGSWETQYF. The CDR3 DNA follows: TGTGCCACCGGAGGTGGCTCGTGGGAGACCCAGTACTTC.